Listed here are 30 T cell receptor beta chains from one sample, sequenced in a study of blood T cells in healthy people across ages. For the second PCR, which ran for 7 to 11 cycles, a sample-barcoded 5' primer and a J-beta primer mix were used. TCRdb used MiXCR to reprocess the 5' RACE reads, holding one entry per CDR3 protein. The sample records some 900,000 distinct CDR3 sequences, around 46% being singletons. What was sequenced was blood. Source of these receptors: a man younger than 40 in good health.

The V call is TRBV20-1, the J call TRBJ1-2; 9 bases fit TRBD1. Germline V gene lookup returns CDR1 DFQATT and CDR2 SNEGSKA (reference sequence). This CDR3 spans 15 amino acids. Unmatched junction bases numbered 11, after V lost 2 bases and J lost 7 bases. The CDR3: CSARPPGQGTSGYTF. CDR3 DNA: TGCAGTGCTAGACCTCCCGGACAGGGGACGAGTGGCTACACCTTC.

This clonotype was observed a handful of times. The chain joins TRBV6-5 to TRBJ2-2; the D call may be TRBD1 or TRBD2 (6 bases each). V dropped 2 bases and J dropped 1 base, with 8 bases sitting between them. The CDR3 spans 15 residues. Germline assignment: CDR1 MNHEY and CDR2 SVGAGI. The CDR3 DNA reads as TGTGCCAGCAGTTACCGGGGGCTGAACACCGGGGAGCTGTTTTTT. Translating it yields CASSYRGLNTGELFF.

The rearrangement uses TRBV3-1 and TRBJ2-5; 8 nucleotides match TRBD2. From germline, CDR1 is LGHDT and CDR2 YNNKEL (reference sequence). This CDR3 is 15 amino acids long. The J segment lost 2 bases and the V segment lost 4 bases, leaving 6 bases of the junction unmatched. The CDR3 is CASSPPGTRQETQYF. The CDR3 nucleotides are TGTGCCAGCAGCCCCCCCGGGACTAGACAAGAGACCCAGTACTTC.

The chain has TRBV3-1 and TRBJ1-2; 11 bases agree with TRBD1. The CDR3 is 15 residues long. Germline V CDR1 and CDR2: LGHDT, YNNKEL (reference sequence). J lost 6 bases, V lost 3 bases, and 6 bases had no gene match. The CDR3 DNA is TGTGCCAGCAGCCACCGGACAGGGGGCACACATGGCTACACCTTC. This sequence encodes CASSHRTGGTHGYTF.

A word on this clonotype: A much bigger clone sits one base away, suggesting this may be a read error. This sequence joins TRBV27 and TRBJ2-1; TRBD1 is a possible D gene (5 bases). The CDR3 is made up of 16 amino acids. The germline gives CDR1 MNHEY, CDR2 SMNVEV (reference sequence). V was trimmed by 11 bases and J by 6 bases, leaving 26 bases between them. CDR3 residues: CAGTLYNGAGGNEQFF. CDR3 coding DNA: TGTGCCGGCACCCTTTATAATGGGGCCGGTGGCAATGAGCAGTTCTTC.

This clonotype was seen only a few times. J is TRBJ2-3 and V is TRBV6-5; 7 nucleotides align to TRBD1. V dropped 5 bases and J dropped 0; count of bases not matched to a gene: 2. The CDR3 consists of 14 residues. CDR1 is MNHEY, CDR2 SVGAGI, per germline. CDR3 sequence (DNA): TGTGCCAGCAGTGGGGACAGTAGCACAGATACGCAGTATTTT. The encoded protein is CASSGDSSTDTQYF.

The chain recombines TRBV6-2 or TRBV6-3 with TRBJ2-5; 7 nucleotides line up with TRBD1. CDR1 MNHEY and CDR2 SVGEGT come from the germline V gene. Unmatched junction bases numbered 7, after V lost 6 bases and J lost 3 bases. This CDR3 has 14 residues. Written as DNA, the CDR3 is TGTGCCAGCAGAGGGGGCTGGGCTAAAGAGACCCAGTACTTC. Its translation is CASRGGWAKETQYF.

CDR3 amino acids: CASSPGGKESDYTF. DNA of the CDR3: TGCGCCAGCAGCCCCGGAGGGAAAGAGTCTGACTACACCTTC. The J gene is TRBJ1-2, the V gene TRBV4-3, with no clear D. The CDR3 contains 14 residues. V was cut by 4 bases and J by 10 bases, with 19 bases left in between. Germline CDR1 LGHNA, CDR2 YSLEER.

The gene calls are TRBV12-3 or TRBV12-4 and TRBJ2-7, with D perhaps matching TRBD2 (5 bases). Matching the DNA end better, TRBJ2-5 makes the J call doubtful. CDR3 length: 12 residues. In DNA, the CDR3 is TGTGCCAGCAGAACAGAAGAGGGGACCCAGTACTTC. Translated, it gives CASRTEEGTQYF.

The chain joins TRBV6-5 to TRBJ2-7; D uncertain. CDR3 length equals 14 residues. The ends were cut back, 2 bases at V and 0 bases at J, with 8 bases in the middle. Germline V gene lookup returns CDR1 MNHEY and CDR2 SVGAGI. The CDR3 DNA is TGTGCCAGCAGTTACGTGGCAGACTCCTACGAGCAGTACTTC. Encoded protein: CASSYVADSYEQYF.

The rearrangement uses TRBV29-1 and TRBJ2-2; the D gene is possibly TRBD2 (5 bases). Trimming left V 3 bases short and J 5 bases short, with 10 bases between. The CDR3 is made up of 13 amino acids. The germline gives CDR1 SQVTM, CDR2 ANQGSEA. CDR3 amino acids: CSVDKGATGELFF. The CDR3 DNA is TGCAGCGTTGATAAGGGAGCTACCGGGGAGCTGTTTTTT.

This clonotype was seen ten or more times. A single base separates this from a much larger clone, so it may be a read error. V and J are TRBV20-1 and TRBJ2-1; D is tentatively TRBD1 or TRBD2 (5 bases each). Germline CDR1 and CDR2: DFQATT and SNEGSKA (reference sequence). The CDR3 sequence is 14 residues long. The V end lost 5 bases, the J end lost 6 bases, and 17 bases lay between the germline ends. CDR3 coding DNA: TGCAGTGCTCAGGCGAGGGGACCCGGCAATGAGCAGTTCTTC. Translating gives CSAQARGPGNEQFF.

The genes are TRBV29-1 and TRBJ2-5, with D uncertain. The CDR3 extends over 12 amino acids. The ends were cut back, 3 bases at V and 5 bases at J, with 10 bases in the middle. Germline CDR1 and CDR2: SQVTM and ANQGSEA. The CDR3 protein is CSVDLLGETQYF. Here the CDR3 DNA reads TGCAGCGTTGATCTCTTGGGGGAGACCCAGTACTTC.

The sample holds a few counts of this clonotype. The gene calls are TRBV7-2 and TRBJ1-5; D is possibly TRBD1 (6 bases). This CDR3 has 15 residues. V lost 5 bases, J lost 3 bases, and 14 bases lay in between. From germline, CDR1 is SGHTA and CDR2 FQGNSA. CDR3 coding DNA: TGTGCCAGCAGCCTATGGGGGGCTCTCAATCAGCCCCAGCATTTT. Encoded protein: CASSLWGALNQPQHF.

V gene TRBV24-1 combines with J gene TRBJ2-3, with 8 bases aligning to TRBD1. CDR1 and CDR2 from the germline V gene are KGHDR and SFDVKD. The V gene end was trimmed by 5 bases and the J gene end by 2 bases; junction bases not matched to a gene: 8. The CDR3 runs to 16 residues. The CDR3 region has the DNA TGTGCCACCAGTGTCACCAGGGGGCGCAACACAGATACGCAGTATTTT. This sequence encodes CATSVTRGRNTDTQYF.

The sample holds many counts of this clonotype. This chain's CDR3 is CASSDTGTGQETQYF. The CDR3 region has the DNA TGTGCCAGCAGTGATACCGGGACAGGACAAGAGACCCAGTACTTC. This sequence joins TRBV25-1 and TRBJ2-5, with TRBD1 matching over 8 bases. V was clipped by 3 bases and J by 2 bases; unmatched bases: 5. CDR1 is MGHDK and CDR2 is SYGVNS in the germline V gene. CDR3 size: 15 residues.

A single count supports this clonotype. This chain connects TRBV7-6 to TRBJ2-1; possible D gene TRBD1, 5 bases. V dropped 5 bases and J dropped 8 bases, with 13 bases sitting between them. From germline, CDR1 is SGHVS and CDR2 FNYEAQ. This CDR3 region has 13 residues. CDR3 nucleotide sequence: TGTGCCAGCAGCGTACAGGTTTCCTATGAGCAGTTCTTC. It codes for CASSVQVSYEQFF.

CDR3 region: CASSLEVTPGRSNTEAFF. CDR3 nucleotide sequence: TGCGCCAGCAGCTTGGAGGTCACACCGGGACGCTCGAACACTGAAGCTTTCTTT. The chain combines TRBV5-1 with TRBJ1-1; tentative D call: TRBD1 (5 bases). The CDR3 length is 18 residues. CDR1 is SGHRS and CDR2 is YFSETQ in the germline V gene. V was cut by 0 bases and J by 1 base, with 19 bases left in between.

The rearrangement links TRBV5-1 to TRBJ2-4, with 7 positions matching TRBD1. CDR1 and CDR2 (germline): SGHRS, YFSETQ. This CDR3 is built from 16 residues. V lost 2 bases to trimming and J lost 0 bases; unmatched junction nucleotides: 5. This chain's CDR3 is CASSLAGTVAKNIQYF. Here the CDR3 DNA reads TGCGCCAGCAGCTTAGCCGGGACAGTAGCCAAAAACATTCAGTACTTC.

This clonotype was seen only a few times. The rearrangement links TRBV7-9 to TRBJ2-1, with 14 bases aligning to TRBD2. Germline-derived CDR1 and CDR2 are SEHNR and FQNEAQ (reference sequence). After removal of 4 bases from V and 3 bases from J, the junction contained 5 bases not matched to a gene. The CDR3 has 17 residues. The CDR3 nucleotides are TGTGCCAGCAGCTCGGGACTAGCGGGGGCACACTACAATGAGCAGTTCTTC. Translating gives CASSSGLAGAHYNEQFF.

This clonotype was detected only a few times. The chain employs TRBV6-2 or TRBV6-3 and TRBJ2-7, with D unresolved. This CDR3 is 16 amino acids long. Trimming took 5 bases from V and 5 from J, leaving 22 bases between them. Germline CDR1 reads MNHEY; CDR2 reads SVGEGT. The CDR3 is CASSPLDGEYLHEQYF. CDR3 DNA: TGTGCCAGCAGTCCACTGGATGGGGAATACCTCCACGAGCAGTACTTC.

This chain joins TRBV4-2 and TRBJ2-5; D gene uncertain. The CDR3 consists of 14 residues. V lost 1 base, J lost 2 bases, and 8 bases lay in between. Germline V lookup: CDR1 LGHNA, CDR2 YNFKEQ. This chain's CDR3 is CASSQGDQQETQYF. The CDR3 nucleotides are TGTGCCAGCAGCCAAGGAGACCAGCAAGAGACCCAGTACTTC.

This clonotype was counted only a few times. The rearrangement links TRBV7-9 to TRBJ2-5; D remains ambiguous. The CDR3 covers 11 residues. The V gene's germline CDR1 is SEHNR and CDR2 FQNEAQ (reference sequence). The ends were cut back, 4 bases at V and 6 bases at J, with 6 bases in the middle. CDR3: CASSYGQTQYF. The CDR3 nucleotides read TGTGCCAGCAGCTATGGCCAGACCCAGTACTTC.

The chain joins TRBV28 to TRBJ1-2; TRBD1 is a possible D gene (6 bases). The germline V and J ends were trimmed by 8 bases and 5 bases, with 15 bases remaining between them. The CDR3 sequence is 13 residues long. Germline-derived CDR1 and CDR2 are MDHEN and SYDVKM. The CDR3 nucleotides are TGTGCCAGCGTACGGGGGGGACAATATGGCTACACCTTC. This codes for CASVRGGQYGYTF.

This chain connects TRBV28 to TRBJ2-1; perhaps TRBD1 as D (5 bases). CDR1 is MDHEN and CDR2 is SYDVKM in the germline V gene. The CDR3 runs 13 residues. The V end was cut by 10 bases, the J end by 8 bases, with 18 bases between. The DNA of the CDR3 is TGTGCCACGATAGGACACCCCAGCGATGAGCAGTTCTTC. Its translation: CATIGHPSDEQFF.

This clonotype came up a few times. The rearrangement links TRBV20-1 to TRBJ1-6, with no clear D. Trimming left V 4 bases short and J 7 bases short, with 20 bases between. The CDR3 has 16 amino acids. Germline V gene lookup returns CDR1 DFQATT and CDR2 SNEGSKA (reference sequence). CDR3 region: CSAIGGVRAENSPLHF. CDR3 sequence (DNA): TGCAGTGCTATAGGTGGGGTAAGGGCAGAAAATTCACCCCTCCACTTT.

CDR3 sequence (DNA): TGTGCCAGCAGTTTATTTGGGCAGGGGGGCACCGGGGAGCTGTTTTTT. Amino acid sequence: CASSLFGQGGTGELFF. The chain links TRBV27 to TRBJ2-2; possible D gene TRBD1, 7 bases. Trimming removed 1 base at V and 4 bases at J, with 13 bases between. Germline values: CDR1 MNHEY, CDR2 SMNVEV (reference sequence). The CDR3 has 16 residues.

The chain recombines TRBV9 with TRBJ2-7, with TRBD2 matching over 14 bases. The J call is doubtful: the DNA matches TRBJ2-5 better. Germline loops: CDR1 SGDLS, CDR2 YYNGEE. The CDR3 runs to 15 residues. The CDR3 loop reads CASSVEGLAGATQYF. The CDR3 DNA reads TGTGCCAGCAGCGTAGAGGGACTAGCGGGAGCGACCCAGTACTTC.

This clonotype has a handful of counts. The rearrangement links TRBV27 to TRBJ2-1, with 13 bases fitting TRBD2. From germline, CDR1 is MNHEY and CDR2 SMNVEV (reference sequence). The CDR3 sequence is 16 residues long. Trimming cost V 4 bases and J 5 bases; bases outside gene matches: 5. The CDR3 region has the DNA TGTGCCAGCAGTTCGGGACTAGCGGGGATTCACAATGAGCAGTTCTTC. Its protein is CASSSGLAGIHNEQFF.

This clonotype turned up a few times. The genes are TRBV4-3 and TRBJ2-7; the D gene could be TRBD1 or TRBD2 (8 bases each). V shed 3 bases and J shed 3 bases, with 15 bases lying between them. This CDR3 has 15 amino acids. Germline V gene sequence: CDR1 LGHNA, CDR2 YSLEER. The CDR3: CASSQIAGQDYEQYF. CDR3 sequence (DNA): TGCGCCAGCAGCCAGATAGCGGGACAGGACTACGAGCAGTACTTC.